The 13 T cell receptor beta chains below come from one sample, sequenced in a study of cytomegalovirus exposure and HLA in healthy donors (dated by TCRdb to 2016 to 2017). Libraries were constructed by the immunoSEQ multiplex PCR assay. For the multiplex PCR, a mixture combining 60 forward primers for TCR Vbeta segments and 13 reverse primers for TCR Jbeta segments was used. TCRdb provides this immuneACCESS table in a form limited to in-frame rearrangements. Some clones are lacking; in checked studies, under half of them reflect an unresolved V gene, and why the rest are absent is not known. For this sample there are about 140,000 clones; about 80% appear just once. Clones ranked in the top ten supply more than 0.9% of the sample. Source material: PBMCs. Receptors were obtained from a male donor in good health and CMV-seropositive.

This rearrangement joins TRBV29-1 to TRBJ1-2; D uncertain. Trimming stripped 4 bases from V and 7 bases from J, with 7 bases between. The CDR3 covers 10 residues. Germline V gene lookup returns CDR1 SQVTM and CDR2 ANQGSEA. The CDR3 here is CSVGSVGYTF. As DNA, the CDR3 is TGCAGCGTTGGTTCTGTTGGCTACACCTTC.

The rearrangement uses TRBV7-8 and TRBJ2-3; 10 positions agree with TRBD2. CDR1 and CDR2 from the germline V gene are SGHVS and FQNEAQ. Germline trimming cut 1 base from V and 1 base from J; bases unmatched to any gene: 2. CDR3 length: 16 amino acids. The CDR3 coding sequence is TGTGCCAGCAGCTTAGATCTAGCGGGGGGCACAGATACGCAGTATTTT. Translated: CASSLDLAGGTDTQYF.

The V and J genes are TRBV5-1 and TRBJ1-4; 7 positions agree with TRBD1. The CDR3 loop spans 16 amino acids. Germline V CDR1 and CDR2: SGHRS, YFSETQ. The J segment lost 8 bases and the V segment lost 0 bases, leaving 10 bases of the junction unmatched. The CDR3 bases are TGCGCCAGCAGCTTGGGGCCTACAGGGGACGGCGAAAAACTGTTTTTT. Translation gives CASSLGPTGDGEKLFF.

The CDR3 loop reads CASSFGGREETQYF. Written as DNA, the CDR3 is TGTGCCAGCAGCTTCGGGGGGAGGGAAGAGACCCAGTACTTC. The chain couples TRBV7-2 to TRBJ2-5; 7 positions match TRBD2. Germline V gene sequence: CDR1 SGHTA, CDR2 FQGNSA. Trimming at V came to 3 bases and at J to 3 bases, leaving 4 bases not matched to a gene. The CDR3 covers 14 residues.

This sequence joins TRBV10-3 and TRBJ1-1, with D perhaps TRBD1 (5 bases). The CDR3 runs to 14 residues. Trimming left V 7 bases short and J 0 bases short, with 12 bases between. The germline V gene has CDR1 ENHRY and CDR2 SYGVKD. The CDR3 here is CAITSTAMNTEAFF. The CDR3 DNA sequence: TGTGCCATCACCTCGACAGCTATGAACACTGAAGCTTTCTTT.

The chain couples TRBV28 to TRBJ2-7, with TRBD2 identical over 12 bases. Germline lookup yields CDR1 MDHEN and CDR2 SYDVKM. The length of the CDR3 is 19 residues. The J segment lost 4 bases and the V segment lost 6 bases, leaving 19 bases of the junction unmatched. The CDR3, as DNA: TGTGCCAGCAGCCTCCGGTTGGGGCGAACTAGCGGGGGGTCGTACGAGCAGTACTTC. Translated, it gives CASSLRLGRTSGGSYEQYF.

The chain uses TRBV5-4 and TRBJ2-3; TRBD2 matches at 7 bases. Germline V gene lookup returns CDR1 SGHNT and CDR2 YYREEE (reference sequence). This CDR3 comprises 14 residues. After removal of 4 bases from V and 0 bases from J, the junction contained 2 bases not matched to a gene. CDR3 in amino acids: CASSLSGSTDTQYF. Here the CDR3 DNA reads TGTGCCAGCAGCCTTAGCGGGAGCACAGATACGCAGTATTTT.

The chain couples TRBV20-1 to TRBJ1-2; D unresolved. The CDR3 has 11 amino acids. Germline CDR1 is DFQATT and CDR2 is SNEGSKA (reference sequence). V lost 4 bases and J lost 8, with 11 bases in between. The chain's CDR3 is CSATFWEGYTF. The CDR3 DNA is TGCAGTGCTACATTTTGGGAGGGCTACACCTTC.

The chain is built from TRBV4-3 and TRBJ2-5, with a possible D match to TRBD1 (6 bases). Germline V gene data show CDR1 as LGHNA and CDR2 as YSLEER. Deletions cut 1 base from V and 1 base from J, with 13 bases between. This CDR3 has 16 residues. The CDR3 DNA is TGCGCCAGCAGCCAAGTCGGGGCCAGGGGCCAAGAGACCCAGTACTTC. Protein sequence: CASSQVGARGQETQYF.

The rearrangement links TRBV9 to TRBJ2-2; TRBD2 aligns across 7 bases. The V segment lost 1 base and the J segment 7 bases; nucleotides outside the gene matches: 4. The germline gives CDR1 SGDLS, CDR2 YYNGEE. The CDR3 has 14 amino acids. CDR3 nucleotides: TGTGCCAGCAGCGTAAGCGGGGAAGACGGGGAGCTGTTTTTT. Encoded protein: CASSVSGEDGELFF.

CDR3 nucleotide sequence: TGTGCCAGCAAGGGGCAGTCCTACGAGCAGTACTTC. Protein sequence: CASKGQSYEQYF. The V and J genes are TRBV28 and TRBJ2-7; possibly TRBD1 for D (5 bases). The CDR3 spans 12 residues. Per the germline V gene, CDR1 is MDHEN and CDR2 is SYDVKM. With 7 bases removed from V and 1 base from J, the gap between germline ends came to 8 bases.

The chain links TRBV10-3 to TRBJ2-6; TRBD1 aligns across 7 bases. CDR1 is ENHRY, CDR2 SYGVKD, per germline. The CDR3 consists of 14 residues. V shed 10 bases, J shed 0 bases, and the junction held 3 bases outside the gene matches. CDR3 sequence (DNA): TGTGCCACCGGACAGGACTCTGGGGCCAACGTCCTGACTTTC. The encoded protein is CATGQDSGANVLTF.

V usage is TRBV11-2 and J usage is TRBJ2-7, with 7 positions matching TRBD2. Germline V gene data show CDR1 as SGHAT and CDR2 as FQNNGV. This CDR3 spans 15 amino acids. J gave up 2 bases and V 1 base, and 5 bases lay outside the gene matches. CDR3 coding DNA: TGTGCCAGCAGCTTAGGGGTTGGGGGGGCCTACGAGCAGTACTTC. This codes for CASSLGVGGAYEQYF.